This section outlines one TCR beta chain sequence together with its context. Antigen unknown. PCR employed 60 Vbeta and 13 Jbeta primers. Assay used: immunoSEQ multiplex PCR; TCRdb lists only in-frame clones, some missing. The sample shows 85,000 to 130,000 clones, around 75% of them seen only once. This sample stems from a study of cytomegalovirus exposure and HLA in healthy donors. Points from the study as a whole: Listed as cytomegalovirus-associated were over 150 TCR beta chains.

There are 15 residues in the CDR3. Germline CDR1 MDHEN, CDR2 SYDVKM. V was clipped by 6 bases and J by 6 bases; unmatched bases: 11. The sequence derives from a female donor in good health and CMV-seronegative. The sequencing input was PBMCs. The chain combines TRBV28 with TRBJ2-3, with 8 bases lining up with TRBD2. DNA of the CDR3: TGTGCCAGCAGCCCCCGGGGAGGCGGGAGGGATACGCAGTATTTT. It translates to CASSPRGGGRDTQYF.